Here is one T cell receptor (beta chain) with its context. This sample was taken from a study of blood T cell repertoires in COVID-19. At the level of the study: Researchers got acute and convalescent COVID-19 samples from the United States, Italy and Spain. Sample material is recorded as cDNA or gDNA derived from T cells, B-cell-depleted T cells, or PBMCs.

There are 15 residues in the CDR3. Germline trimming cut 6 bases from V and 2 bases from J; bases unmatched to any gene: 8. Per the germline V gene, CDR1 is MNHEY and CDR2 is SVGEGT. Repertoires were generated with immunoSEQ multiplex PCR, while TCRdb's copy carries only in-frame clones and drops some. This table holds roughly 240,000 clones, around nine tenths found once. The clonotype comes from a woman in her sixties or seventies who had recovered from COVID-19. The sequenced sample was peripheral blood. The rearrangement uses TRBV6-2 or TRBV6-3 and TRBJ2-3; 7 bases line up with TRBD2. This CDR3 reads CASSISGVFTDTQYF. The DNA of the CDR3 is TGTGCCAGCAGCATCAGCGGGGTATTCACAGATACGCAGTATTTT.